The entry below gives a single TCR beta chain sequence along with its context. Its antigen is still unknown. The data were taken from a study of CD8+CD57+ T cells in acquired aplastic anemia. Background on the study: DNA recovered from sorted CD4+ and CD8+ cells had a mean of approximately 3 ug.

Trimming stripped 6 bases from V and 4 bases from J, with 16 bases between. The CDR3 consists of 16 residues. CDR1 and CDR2 (germline): SEHNR, FQNEAQ (reference sequence). General study points: Common to patients and controls were around 30 CD8+ CDR3 sequences. With respect to CD8+ Simpson's diversity, patients and controls did not differ significantly.

CDR3 and TCR beta VDJ profiling relied on a genomic DNA template. One entry per CDR3 protein results from TCRdb running MiXCR on the reads. The sample lists under 350,000 distinct CDR3 sequences; roughly three fifths were seen once. V gene TRBV7-9 combines with J gene TRBJ1-6; possibly TRBD1 for D (5 bases). Sequencing was done on a sample of sorted CD4+, CD8+, or CD8+CD57+ T cells (not recorded which) from PBMCs. The sequence was obtained from a human donor with severe aplastic anemia or a healthy control (not recorded which). CDR3 bases: TGTGCCAGCAGAGAGACGGGACCGGGGTATAATTCACCCCTCCACTTT. It yields the protein CASRETGPGYNSPLHF. The variable domain in full, with the rest retrieved from reference TRBV7-9 and TRBJ1-6, is DTGVSQNPRHKITKRGQNVTFRCDPISEHNRLYWYRQTLGQGPEFLTYFQNEAQLEKSRLLSDRFSAERPKGSFSTLEIQRTEQGDSAMYLCASRETGPGYNSPLHFGNGTRLTVT.